These 2 T cell receptor beta chains were all obtained from the same sample, sequenced in a study of shared clonotypes between healthy human individuals. The data were produced by immunoSEQ multiplex PCR, yet TCRdb's version contains in-frame clones alone and is incomplete. The sample lists about 960,000 clones, approximately 80% occurring once. Material: memory CD4+ T cells sorted from blood. The subset was: CD45RA-negative fraction. Source of these receptors: a man aged 18 to 29 in good health.

This clone was recorded at least ten times. This chain joins TRBV5-6 and TRBJ1-2; D unresolved. V was clipped by 4 bases and J by 5 bases, with 15 bases between them. CDR3 length: 14 amino acids. CDR1 and CDR2 (germline): SGHDT, YYEEEE. CDR3 loop: CASSPPDLEYGYTF. As DNA, the CDR3 is TGTGCCAGCAGCCCCCCGGACCTAGAATATGGCTACACCTTC.

This chain uses TRBV5-6 with TRBJ2-3, with 12 bases lining up with TRBD2. Trimming took 4 bases from V and 3 from J; bases not matched to a gene: 3. Germline CDR1 SGHDT, CDR2 YYEEEE. CDR3 length: 15 amino acids. The CDR3 region is CASSEGLAGTDTQYF. For the CDR3, the DNA is TGTGCCAGCAGCGAGGGACTAGCGGGTACAGATACGCAGTATTTT.